A selection of T cell receptor beta chains follows, all from one sample in a study of chemoradiotherapy in HPV16-positive cancers. The table came from immunoSEQ multiplex PCR; TCRdb's copy has only in-frame clones and leaves some out. This table has approximately 12,000 clones, 90% appearing once. This sample was gathered from a patient who underwent chemoradiotherapy. The receptors stem from a human donor with HPV-associated anogenital cancer. Both conserved end residues are part of each CDR3.

TRBJ1-1,TRBV2,CASSEELLRGLNTEAFF
TRBJ2-5,TRBV25-1,CASSDGASGNWTQYF
TRBJ1-1,TRBV6-5,CASTPRRVITEAFF
TRBJ2-3,TRBV2,CASSEVLAGGGTQYF
TRBJ1-2,TRBV10-3,CAISARSLTNYGYTF
TRBJ1-5,TRBV7-9,CASSLAGGLGNQPQHF
TRBJ2-5,TRBV7-9,CASSLDVGEETQYF
TRBJ2-3,TRBV6-6,CASSYDLFGTQYF
TRBJ1-6,TRBV30,CAWMYAGPGDSPLHF
TRBJ2-5,TRBV19,CASSIDQGETQYF
TRBJ1-2,TRBV2,CASSKLQGGYGYTF
TRBJ1-5,TRBV27,CASMRGSEAGPQHF
TRBJ2-1,TRBV2,CASTPLSGTLFVEWFF
TRBJ2-5,TRBV11-3,CASSQTSGGPGETQYF
TRBJ1-1,TRBV6-5,CASRTTSNTEAFF
TRBJ2-7,TRBV19,CASSTVKGMSYEQYF
TRBJ1-2,TRBV2,CASSEQGSNYGYTF
TRBJ2-2,TRBV12-5,CASGLGTGYTGELFF
TRBJ1-2,TRBV11-3,CASSFGQGKYGYTF
TRBJ2-3,TRBV6-5,CASSLGQTSTDTQYF
TRBJ1-5,TRBV27,CATGQASNQPQHF
TRBJ2-1,TRBV25-1,CASNIAGADNEQFF
TRBJ1-5,TRBV6-1,CAVATGDYNQPQHF
TRBJ1-2,TRBV6-1,CASSEVLRASYGYTF
TRBJ1-3,TRBV6-6,CASSYSKGHGNTIYF
TRBJ1-3,TRBV6-5,CASSYSSTVSGNTIYF
TRBJ1-2,TRBV29-1,CSVEGQGADYGYTF
TRBJ1-3,TRBV21-1,CASSKGPDRAENTIYF
TRBJ2-7,TRBV1,CTSSHNAGKLFSYEQYF
TRBJ1-2,TRBV21-1,CASSKGGTGDGYTF
TRBJ1-1,TRBV11-3,CASSLDQGRRGTEAFF
TRBJ1-2,TRBV5-6,CASSVGQGGYGYTF
TRBJ1-6,TRBV7-2,CASSLYQGYNSPLHF
TRBJ2-1,TRBV2,CARGQGLHNEQFF
TRBJ1-6,TRBV6-4,CASSQYWGGSPLHF
TRBJ1-1,TRBV19,CASSIVGQGDTEAFF
TRBJ2-3,TRBV14,CASSQGTGTSVTQYF
TRBJ2-7,TRBV29-1,CSVRDAGEQYF
TRBJ2-7,TRBV11-3,CASSPGQYEQYF
TRBJ2-2,TRBV5-4,CASSFSIGVQGELFF
TRBJ2-7,TRBV29-1,CSVAEGPGFYEQYF
TRBJ1-5,TRBV7-3,CASSSGPNQPQHF